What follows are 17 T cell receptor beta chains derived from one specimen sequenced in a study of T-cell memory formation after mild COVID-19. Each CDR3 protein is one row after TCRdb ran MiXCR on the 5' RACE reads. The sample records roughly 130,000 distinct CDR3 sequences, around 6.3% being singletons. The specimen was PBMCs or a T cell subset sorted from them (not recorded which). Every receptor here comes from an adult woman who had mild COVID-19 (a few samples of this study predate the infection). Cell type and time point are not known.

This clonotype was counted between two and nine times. The CDR3 DNA sequence: TGTGCCAGCAGCTTGGTTGGCGATAATGAAAAACTGTTTTTT. It is translated as CASSLVGDNEKLFF. The chain carries TRBV5-4 and TRBJ1-4; no definite D call. Trimming took off 0 bases at V and 4 bases at J, with 7 bases between the two ends. The CDR3 length is 14 residues. Germline lookup yields CDR1 SGHNT and CDR2 YYREEE (reference sequence). Full variable domain (rest looked up from reference TRBV5-4 and TRBJ1-4): ETGVTQSPTHLIKTRGQQVTLRCSSQSGHNTVSWYQQALGQGPQFIFQYYREEENGRGNFPPRFSGLQFPNYSSELNVNALELDDSALYLCASSLVGDNEKLFFGSGTQLSVL.

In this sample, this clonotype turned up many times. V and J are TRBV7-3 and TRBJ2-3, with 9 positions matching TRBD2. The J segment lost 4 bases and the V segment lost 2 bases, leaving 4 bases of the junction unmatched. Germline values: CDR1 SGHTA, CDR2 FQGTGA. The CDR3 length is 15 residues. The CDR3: CASSLGLAGSDTQYF. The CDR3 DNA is TGTGCCAGCAGCTTAGGCCTAGCGGGATCAGATACGCAGTATTTT.

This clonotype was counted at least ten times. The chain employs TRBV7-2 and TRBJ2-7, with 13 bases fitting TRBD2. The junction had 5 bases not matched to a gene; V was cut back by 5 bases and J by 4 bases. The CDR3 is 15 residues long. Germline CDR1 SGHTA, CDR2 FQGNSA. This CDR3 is CASSTGTSGIYEQYF. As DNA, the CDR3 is TGTGCCAGCAGCACCGGGACTAGCGGGATTTACGAGCAGTACTTC.

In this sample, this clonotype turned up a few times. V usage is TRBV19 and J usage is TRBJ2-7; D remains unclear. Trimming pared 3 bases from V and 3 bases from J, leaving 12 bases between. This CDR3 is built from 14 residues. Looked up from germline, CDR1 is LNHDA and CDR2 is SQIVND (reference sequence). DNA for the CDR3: TGTGCCAGTAGTATGGACGGTGGTAACTACGAGCAGTACTTC. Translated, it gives CASSMDGGNYEQYF.

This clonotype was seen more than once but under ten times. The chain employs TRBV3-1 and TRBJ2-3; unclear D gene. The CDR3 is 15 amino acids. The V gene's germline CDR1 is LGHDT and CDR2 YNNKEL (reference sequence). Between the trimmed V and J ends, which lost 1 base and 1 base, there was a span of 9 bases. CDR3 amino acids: CASSQASTGTDTQYF. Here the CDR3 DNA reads TGTGCCAGCAGCCAAGCCAGCACGGGCACAGATACGCAGTATTTT.

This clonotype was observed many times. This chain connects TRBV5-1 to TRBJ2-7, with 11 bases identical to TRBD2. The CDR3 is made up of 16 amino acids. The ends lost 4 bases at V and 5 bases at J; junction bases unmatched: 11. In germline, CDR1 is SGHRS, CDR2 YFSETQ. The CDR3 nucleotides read TGCGCCAGCAGCCCGTCGGCTAGCGGGAGGATCCACGAGCAGTACTTC. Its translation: CASSPSASGRIHEQYF.

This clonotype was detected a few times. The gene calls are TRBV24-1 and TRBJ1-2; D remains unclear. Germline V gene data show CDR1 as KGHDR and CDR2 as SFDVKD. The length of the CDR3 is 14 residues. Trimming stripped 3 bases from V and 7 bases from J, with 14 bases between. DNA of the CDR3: TGTGCCACCAGTGATCCCGGGGATGCCGTTGGCTACACCTTC. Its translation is CATSDPGDAVGYTF.

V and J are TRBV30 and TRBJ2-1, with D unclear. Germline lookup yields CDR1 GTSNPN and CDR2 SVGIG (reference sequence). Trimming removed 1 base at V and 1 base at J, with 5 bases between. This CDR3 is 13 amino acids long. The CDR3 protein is CAWSGQSYNEQFF. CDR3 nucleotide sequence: TGTGCCTGGAGTGGGCAATCCTACAATGAGCAGTTCTTC.

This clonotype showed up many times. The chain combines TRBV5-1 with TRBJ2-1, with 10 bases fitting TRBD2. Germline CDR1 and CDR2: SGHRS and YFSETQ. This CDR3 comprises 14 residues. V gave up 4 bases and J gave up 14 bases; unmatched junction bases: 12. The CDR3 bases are TGCGCCAGCAGCGGCGGACTAGCGGAAGTGGAAAAGTTCTTC. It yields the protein CASSGGLAEVEKFF. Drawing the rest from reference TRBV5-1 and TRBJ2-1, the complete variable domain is KAGVTQTPRYLIKTRGQQVTLSCSPISGHRSVSWYQQTPGQGLQFLFEYFSETQRNKGNFPGRFSGRQFSNSRSEMNVSTLELGDSALYLCASSGGLAEVEKFFGPGTRLTVL.

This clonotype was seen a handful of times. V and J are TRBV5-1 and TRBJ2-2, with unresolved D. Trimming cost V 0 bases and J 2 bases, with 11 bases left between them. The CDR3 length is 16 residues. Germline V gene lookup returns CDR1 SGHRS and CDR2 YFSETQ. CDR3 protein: CASSLVMSGNTGELFF. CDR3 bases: TGCGCCAGCAGCTTGGTGATGTCCGGCAACACCGGGGAGCTGTTTTTT.

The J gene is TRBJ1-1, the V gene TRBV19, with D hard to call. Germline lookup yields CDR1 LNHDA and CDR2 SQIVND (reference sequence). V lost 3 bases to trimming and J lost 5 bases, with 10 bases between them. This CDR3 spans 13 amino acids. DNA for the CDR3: TGTGCCAGTAGTATTACCCGGGGAACTGAAGCTTTCTTT. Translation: CASSITRGTEAFF.

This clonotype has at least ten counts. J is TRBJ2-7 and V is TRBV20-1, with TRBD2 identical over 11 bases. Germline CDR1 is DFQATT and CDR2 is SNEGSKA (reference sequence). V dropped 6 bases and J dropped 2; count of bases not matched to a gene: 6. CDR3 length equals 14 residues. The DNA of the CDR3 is TGCAGTGCACAGCTAGCGGGAGGACCCTACGAGCAGTACTTC. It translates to CSAQLAGGPYEQYF.

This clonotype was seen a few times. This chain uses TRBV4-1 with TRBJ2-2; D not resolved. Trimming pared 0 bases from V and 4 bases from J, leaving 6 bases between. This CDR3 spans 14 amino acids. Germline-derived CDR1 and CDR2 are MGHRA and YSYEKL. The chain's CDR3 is CASSQDRSTGELFF. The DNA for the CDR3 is TGCGCCAGCAGCCAAGATCGAAGCACCGGGGAGCTGTTTTTT.

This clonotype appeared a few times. In DNA form, the CDR3 reads TGTGCCAGCAGCTTACGAGCGGCAAAAAGCACAGATACGCAGTATTTT. It codes for CASSLRAAKSTDTQYF. The genes are TRBV7-2 and TRBJ2-3; a possible D gene is TRBD2 (5 bases). The CDR3 is made up of 16 amino acids. Per germline, CDR1 SGHTA and CDR2 FQGNSA. With 2 bases removed from V and 0 bases from J, the gap between germline ends came to 12 bases.

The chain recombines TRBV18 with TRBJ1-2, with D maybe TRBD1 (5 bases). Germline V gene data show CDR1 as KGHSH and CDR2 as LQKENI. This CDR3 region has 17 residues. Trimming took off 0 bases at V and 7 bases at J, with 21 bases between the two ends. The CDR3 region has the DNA TGTGCCAGCTCACCACCCGGGGCAGCGGACTTAAGTGGTGGCTACACCTTC. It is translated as CASSPPGAADLSGGYTF.

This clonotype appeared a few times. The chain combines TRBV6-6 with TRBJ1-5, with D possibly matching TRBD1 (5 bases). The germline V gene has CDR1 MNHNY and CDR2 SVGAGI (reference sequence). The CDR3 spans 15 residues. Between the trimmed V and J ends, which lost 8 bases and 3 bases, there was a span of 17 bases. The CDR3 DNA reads TGTGCCAGCCTCATCTCGGGGGGGAACAATCAGCCCCAGCATTTT. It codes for CASLISGGNNQPQHF.

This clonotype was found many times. CDR3 residues: CASSFAQGVGNTIYF. The CDR3 coding sequence is TGTGCCAGCAGCTTCGCCCAGGGGGTCGGAAACACCATATATTTT. The chain carries TRBV9 and TRBJ1-3; TRBD1 agrees at 7 bases. Germline-derived CDR1 and CDR2 are SGDLS and YYNGEE. The CDR3 is made up of 15 amino acids. V dropped 4 bases and J dropped 4; count of bases not matched to a gene: 8. The entire variable domain, with the rest obtained from reference TRBV9 and TRBJ1-3, is as follows: DSGVTQTPKHLITATGQRVTLRCSPRSGDLSVYWYQQSLDQGLQFLIQYYNGEERAKGNILERFSAQQFPDLHSELNLSSLELGDSALYFCASSFAQGVGNTIYFGEGSWLTVV.